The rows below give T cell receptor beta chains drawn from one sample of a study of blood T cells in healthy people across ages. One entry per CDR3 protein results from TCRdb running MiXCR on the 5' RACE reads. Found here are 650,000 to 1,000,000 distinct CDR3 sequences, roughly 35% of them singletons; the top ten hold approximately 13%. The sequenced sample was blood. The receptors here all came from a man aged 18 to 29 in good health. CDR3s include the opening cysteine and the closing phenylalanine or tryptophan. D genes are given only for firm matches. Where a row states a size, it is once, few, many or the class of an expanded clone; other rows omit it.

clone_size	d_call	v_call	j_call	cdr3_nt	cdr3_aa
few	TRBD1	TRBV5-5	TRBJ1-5	TGTGCCAGCAGTCCGGGACAGGGGGCTTCATCGGAACAGCCCCAGCATTTT	CASSPGQGASSEQPQHF
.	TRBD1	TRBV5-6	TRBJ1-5	TGTGCCAGCAGCGGAGGGGGCCATAGCAATCAGCCCCAGCATTTT	CASSGGGHSNQPQHF
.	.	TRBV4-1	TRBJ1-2	TGCGCCAGCAGCCAAGAACCCAGGGGCCATGGCTACACCTTC	CASSQEPRGHGYTF
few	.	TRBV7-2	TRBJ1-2	TGTGCCAGCAGCAAACGGCAGGAGAACTATGGCTACACCTTC	CASSKRQENYGYTF
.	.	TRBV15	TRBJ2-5	TGTGCCACCAGCAGAGATTGGACAGCTCAAGAGACCCAGTACTTC	CATSRDWTAQETQYF
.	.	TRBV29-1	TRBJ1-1	TGCAGCGTTGGGGAGTGGGTGGACACTGAAGCTTTCTTT	CSVGEWVDTEAFF
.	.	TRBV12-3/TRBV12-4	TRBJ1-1	TGTGCCAGCAGTTTCGGACGAGCCCTCCTTGAAGCTTTCTTT	CASSFGRALLEAFF
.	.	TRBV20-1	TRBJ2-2	TGCAGTGCTAGAGTCCTCGACACCGGGGAGCTGTTTTTT	CSARVLDTGELFF
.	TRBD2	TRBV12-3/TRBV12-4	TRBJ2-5	TGTGCCAGCACCCGGGGGGGGTTTCAAGAGACCCAGTACTTC	CASTRGGFQETQYF
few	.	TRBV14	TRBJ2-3	TGTGCCAGCAGCCAAGCTCCCCCCGGGCGCCTATTTGATACGCAGTATTTT	CASSQAPPGRLFDTQYF
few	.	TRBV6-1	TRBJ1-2	TGTGCCAGCAGTGAATCGGGCGGCGCGGACTACACCTTC	CASSESGGADYTF
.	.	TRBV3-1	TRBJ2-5	TGTGCCAGCAGCCAGCAACAGGGAGAGCAGTACTTC	CASSQQQGEQYF
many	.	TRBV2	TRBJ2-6	TGTGCCAGCAGTGCAGGGTCTGGGGCCAACGTCCTGACTTTC	CASSAGSGANVLTF
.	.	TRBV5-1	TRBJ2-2	TGCGCCAGCAGTCGCGGTGGAGATCCAACCGGGGAGCTGTTTTTT	CASSRGGDPTGELFF
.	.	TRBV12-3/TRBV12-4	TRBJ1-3	TGTGCCAGCAGTTTACTGGGGTGGTCAGGGGATACTCTCTCTGGAAACACCATATATTTT	CASSLLGWSGDTLSGNTIYF
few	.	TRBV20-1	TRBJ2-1	TGCAGTGCTGGGTTGACTAGCAATGAGCAGTTCTTC	CSAGLTSNEQFF
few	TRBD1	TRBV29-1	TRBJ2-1	TGCAGCGTTCTGACAGGGGGACCTTCGGATGAGCAGTTCTTC	CSVLTGGPSDEQFF
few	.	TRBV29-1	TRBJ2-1	TGCAGCGTCGGAGACGCGGAGGGGCAGTTCTTC	CSVGDAEGQFF
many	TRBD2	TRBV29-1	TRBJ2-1	TGCAGCGTTGTTGCGAGCGGGGGGCCTGAGCAGTTCTTC	CSVVASGGPEQFF
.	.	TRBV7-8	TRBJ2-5	TGTGCCAGCAGCTTAGCCGTCGGGGACCCTAGGTACAATGAGCAGTACTTC	CASSLAVGDPRYNEQYF
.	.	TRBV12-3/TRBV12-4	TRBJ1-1	TGTGCCAGCAGGGCCGGACAGACGAACACTGAAGCTTTCTTT	CASRAGQTNTEAFF
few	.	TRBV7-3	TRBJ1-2	TGTGCCAGCAGCTTCACGACGGCAGGGGATGGCTACACCTTC	CASSFTTAGDGYTF
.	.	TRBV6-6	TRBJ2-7	TGTGCCAGCAGTTACTCCCCCCGGTCAGAGCAGTACTTC	CASSYSPRSEQYF
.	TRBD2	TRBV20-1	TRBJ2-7	TGCAGTGCTAGTTCGACTAGCGGGGCCTACAGTGAGCAGTACTTC	CSASSTSGAYSEQYF
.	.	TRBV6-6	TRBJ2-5	TGTGCCAGTACTCACTCGCAGCCCAGATGGGAGGCCCAGTACTTC	CASTHSQPRWEAQYF
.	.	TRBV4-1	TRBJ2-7	TGCGCCAGCAGCCAGGATCAGACAGAACGGTCCTACGAGCAGTACTTC	CASSQDQTERSYEQYF
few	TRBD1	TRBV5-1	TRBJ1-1	TGCGCCAGCAGCTTGGAAATAGGGGGCATATCCACTGAAGCTTTCTTT	CASSLEIGGISTEAFF
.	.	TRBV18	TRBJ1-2	TGTGCCAGCTCAGGGGACATCAGGAACCCCATGGATGGCTACACCTTC	CASSGDIRNPMDGYTF
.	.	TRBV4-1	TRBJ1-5	TGCGCCAGCAGCCAAGAATCAATCGGCGAGCAGCCCCAGCATTTT	CASSQESIGEQPQHF
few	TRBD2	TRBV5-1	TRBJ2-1	TGCGCCAGCAGCTTGCGTAGCGGGGGGGCCTACAATGAGCAGTTCTTC	CASSLRSGGAYNEQFF
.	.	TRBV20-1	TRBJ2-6	TGCAGTGCTAGAGAAGGACAGCCCGGCTCTGGGGCCAACGTCCTGACTTTC	CSAREGQPGSGANVLTF
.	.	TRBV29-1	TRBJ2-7	TGCAGCGTTGGTAGGGTCCACAATGAGCAGTACTTC	CSVGRVHNEQYF
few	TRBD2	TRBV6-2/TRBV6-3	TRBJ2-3	TGTGCCAGCAAAGCGGGGGACACAGATACGCAGTATTTT	CASKAGDTDTQYF
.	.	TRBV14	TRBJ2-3	TGTGCCAGCAGACGTGACAGTGCGGCAGATACGCAGTATTTT	CASRRDSAADTQYF
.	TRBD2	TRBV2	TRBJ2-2	TGTGCCAGCAGCATCCAAAGGACTAGCGGGGGGGAACGCATCGGGGAGCTGTTTTTT	CASSIQRTSGGERIGELFF
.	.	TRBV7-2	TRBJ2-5	TGTGCCAGCAGCACCAGCTCATTCTGGGATGAGCAGTACTTC	CASSTSSFWDEQYF
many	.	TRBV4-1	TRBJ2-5	TGCGCCAGCAGCCAAGATTCGAAGACCCAGTACTTC	CASSQDSKTQYF
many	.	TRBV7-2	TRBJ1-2	TGTGCCAGCAGCCTTACACCAGATAACTATGGCTACACCTTC	CASSLTPDNYGYTF
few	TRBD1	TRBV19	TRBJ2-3	TGTGCCAGTAGTAGGGGGACAGGGTCCGGATGGGGCACAGATACGCAGTATTTT	CASSRGTGSGWGTDTQYF
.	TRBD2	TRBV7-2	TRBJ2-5	TGTGCCAGCAGTTCGGGACTAGCGGGGGAAGAGACCCAGTACTTC	CASSSGLAGEETQYF
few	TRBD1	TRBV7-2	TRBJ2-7	TGTGCCAGCAGCTTATCTCGGACAGGGGTTTACGAGCAGTACTTC	CASSLSRTGVYEQYF
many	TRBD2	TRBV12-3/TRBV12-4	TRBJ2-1	TGTGCCAGCAGTTTTCTAGCGGGGTCCTACAATGAGCAGTTCTTC	CASSFLAGSYNEQFF
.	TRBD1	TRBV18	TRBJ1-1	TGTGCCAGCTCCACGACAGGGGAGGTGAACACTGAAGCTTTCTTT	CASSTTGEVNTEAFF
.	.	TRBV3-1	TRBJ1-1	TGTGCCAGCAGCCATCCGGAGAGGAACCCTGAAGCTTTCTTT	CASSHPERNPEAFF
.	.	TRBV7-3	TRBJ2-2	TGTGCCAGCAGCCCTAACGGAAGAGGAGGCGGGGAGCTGTTTTTT	CASSPNGRGGGELFF
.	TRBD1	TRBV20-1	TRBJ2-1	TGCAGTGCTAGGGACAGGGGGGCGAGCTCCTACAATGAGCAGTTCTTC	CSARDRGASSYNEQFF
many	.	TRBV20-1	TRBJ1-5	TGCAGTGCTAGAGACCCATACAGGGAAAGCAATCAGCCCCAGCATTTT	CSARDPYRESNQPQHF
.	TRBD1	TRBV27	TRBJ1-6	TGTGCCAGCAGTTTCACAGGGGGCAGGGTAACCCTCCACTTT	CASSFTGGRVTLHF
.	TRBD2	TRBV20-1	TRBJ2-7	TGCAGTGCTCCCCAGGGCCTAGCGGGGGACTACAATGAGCAGTACTTC	CSAPQGLAGDYNEQYF
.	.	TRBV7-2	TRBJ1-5	TGTGCCAGCAGCTTAAATCCGGGGACCCAGCATTTT	CASSLNPGTQHF
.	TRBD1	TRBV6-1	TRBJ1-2	TGTGCCAGCAGAATTCCCGGGACAGGGAATGGCTACACCTTC	CASRIPGTGNGYTF
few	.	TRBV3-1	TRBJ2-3	TGTGCCAGCAGCCCACGTCTCTTAGCAGATACGCAGTATTTT	CASSPRLLADTQYF
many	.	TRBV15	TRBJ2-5	TGTGCCACCAGCAGAGAGAAGGATTCGTACCAAGAGACCCAGTACTTC	CATSREKDSYQETQYF
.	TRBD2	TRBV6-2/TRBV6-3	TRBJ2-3	TGTGCCAGCACCCTAGCGGTGCAGGGCGATACGCAGTATTTT	CASTLAVQGDTQYF
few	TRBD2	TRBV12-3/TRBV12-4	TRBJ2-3	TGTGCCAGCACCCGAGAAGCGGGGGGAAAAGCCCCTAGCACAGATACGCAGTATTTT	CASTREAGGKAPSTDTQYF
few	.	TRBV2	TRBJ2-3	TGTGCCAGCAGTGAGTCCCTCACAGATACGCAGTATTTT	CASSESLTDTQYF
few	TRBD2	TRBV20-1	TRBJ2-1	TGCAGTGCTAGAACTAATACACTCGTGGGACTACTAAATGAGCAGTTCTTC	CSARTNTLVGLLNEQFF
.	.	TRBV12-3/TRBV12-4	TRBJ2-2	TGTGCCAGCAGTTTAGCGAAGGGACCGCGCACCGGGGAGCTGTTTTTT	CASSLAKGPRTGELFF
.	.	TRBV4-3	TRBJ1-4	TGCGCCAGCAGCCAAGGCCCGAGGGGGGTATATCATGAAAAACTGTTTTTT	CASSQGPRGVYHEKLFF
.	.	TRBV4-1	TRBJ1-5	TGCGCCAGCAGCCAACCCGATGGCAATCAGCCCCAGCATTTT	CASSQPDGNQPQHF